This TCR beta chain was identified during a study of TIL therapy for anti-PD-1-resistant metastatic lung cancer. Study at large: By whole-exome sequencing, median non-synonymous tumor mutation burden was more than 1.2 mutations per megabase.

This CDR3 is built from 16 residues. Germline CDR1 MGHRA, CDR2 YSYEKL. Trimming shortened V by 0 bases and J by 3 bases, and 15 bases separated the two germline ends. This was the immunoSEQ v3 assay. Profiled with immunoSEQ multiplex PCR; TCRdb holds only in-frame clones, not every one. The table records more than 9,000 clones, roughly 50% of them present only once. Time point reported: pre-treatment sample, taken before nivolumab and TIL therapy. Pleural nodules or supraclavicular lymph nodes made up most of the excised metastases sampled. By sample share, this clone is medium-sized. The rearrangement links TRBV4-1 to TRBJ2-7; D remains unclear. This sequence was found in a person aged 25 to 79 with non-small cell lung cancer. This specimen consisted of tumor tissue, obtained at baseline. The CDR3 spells CASSQEDVGRIYEQYF. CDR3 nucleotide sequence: TGCGCCAGCAGCCAAGAAGACGTGGGTCGAATCTACGAGCAGTACTTC.